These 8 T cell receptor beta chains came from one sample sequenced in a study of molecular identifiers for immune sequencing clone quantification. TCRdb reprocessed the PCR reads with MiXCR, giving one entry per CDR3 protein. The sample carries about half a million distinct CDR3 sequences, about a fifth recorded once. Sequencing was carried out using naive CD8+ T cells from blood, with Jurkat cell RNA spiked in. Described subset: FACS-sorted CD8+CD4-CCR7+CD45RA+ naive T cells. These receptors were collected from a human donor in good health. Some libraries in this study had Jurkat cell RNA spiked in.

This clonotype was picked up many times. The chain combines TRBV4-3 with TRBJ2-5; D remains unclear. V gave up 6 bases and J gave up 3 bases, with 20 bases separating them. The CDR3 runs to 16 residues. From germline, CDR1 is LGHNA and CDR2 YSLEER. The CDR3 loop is CASRRSQDRQEETQYF. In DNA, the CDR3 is TGCGCCAGCAGACGGAGCCAGGACCGCCAGGAAGAGACCCAGTACTTC.

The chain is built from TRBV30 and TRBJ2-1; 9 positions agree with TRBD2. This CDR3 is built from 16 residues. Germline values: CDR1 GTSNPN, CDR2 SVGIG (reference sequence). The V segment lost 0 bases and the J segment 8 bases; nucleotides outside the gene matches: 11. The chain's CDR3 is CAWSVIAGGGYDEQFF. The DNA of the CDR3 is TGTGCCTGGAGTGTAATTGCGGGGGGGGGGTACGATGAGCAGTTCTTC. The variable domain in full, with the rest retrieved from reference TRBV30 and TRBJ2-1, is SQTIHQWPATLVQPVGSPLSLECTVEGTSNPNLYWYRQAAGRGLQLLFYSVGIGQISSEVPQNLSASRPQDRQFILSSKKLLLSDSGFYLCAWSVIAGGGYDEQFFGPGTRLTVL.

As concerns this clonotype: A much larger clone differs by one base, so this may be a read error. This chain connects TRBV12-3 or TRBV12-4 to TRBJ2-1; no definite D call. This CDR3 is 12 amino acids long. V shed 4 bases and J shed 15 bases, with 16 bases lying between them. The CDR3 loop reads CASSYVGPIRFF. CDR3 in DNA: TGTGCCAGCAGTTATGTAGGGCCTATTCGGTTCTTC.

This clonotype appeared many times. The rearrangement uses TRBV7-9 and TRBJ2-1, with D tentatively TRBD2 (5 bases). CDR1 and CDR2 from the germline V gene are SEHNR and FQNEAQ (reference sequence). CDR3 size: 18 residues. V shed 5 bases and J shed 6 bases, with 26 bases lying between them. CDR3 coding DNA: TGTGCCAGCAGCCCCGGGTCGCGTGAAGGAGGTTGGGGCAATGAGCAGTTCTTC. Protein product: CASSPGSREGGWGNEQFF.

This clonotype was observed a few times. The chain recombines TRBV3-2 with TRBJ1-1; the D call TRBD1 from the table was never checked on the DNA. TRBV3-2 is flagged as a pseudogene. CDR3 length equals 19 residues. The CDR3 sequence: CASSQDGNGAGTENTEAFF. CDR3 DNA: TGTGCCAGCAGCCAAGATGGCAACGGAGCCGGGACAGAGAACACTGAAGCTTTCTTT.

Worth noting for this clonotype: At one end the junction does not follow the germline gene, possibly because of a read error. This chain's CDR3 is CSARGGVINTEASF. The CDR3 DNA sequence: TGCAGTGCCAGGGGTGGGGTGATAAACACTGAAGCTTCCTTT. The V call is TRBV20-1, the J call TRBJ1-1; D perhaps matches TRBD1 (6 bases). CDR3 size: 14 residues. The germline V gene has CDR1 DFQATT and CDR2 SNEGSKA (reference sequence).

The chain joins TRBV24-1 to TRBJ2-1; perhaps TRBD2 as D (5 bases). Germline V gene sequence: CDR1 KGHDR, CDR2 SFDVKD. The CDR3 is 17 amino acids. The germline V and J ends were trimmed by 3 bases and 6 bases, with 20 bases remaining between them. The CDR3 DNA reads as TGTGCCACCAGTGATAGTAAGACGGGAAGTCCCTCCAATGAGCAGTTCTTC. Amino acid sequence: CATSDSKTGSPSNEQFF.

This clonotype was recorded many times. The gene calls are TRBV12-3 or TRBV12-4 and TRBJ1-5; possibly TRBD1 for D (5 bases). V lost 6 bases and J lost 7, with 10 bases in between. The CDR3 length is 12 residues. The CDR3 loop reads CASSGREQPQHF. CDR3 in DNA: TGTGCCAGCAGCGGCAGGGAGCAGCCCCAGCATTTT.